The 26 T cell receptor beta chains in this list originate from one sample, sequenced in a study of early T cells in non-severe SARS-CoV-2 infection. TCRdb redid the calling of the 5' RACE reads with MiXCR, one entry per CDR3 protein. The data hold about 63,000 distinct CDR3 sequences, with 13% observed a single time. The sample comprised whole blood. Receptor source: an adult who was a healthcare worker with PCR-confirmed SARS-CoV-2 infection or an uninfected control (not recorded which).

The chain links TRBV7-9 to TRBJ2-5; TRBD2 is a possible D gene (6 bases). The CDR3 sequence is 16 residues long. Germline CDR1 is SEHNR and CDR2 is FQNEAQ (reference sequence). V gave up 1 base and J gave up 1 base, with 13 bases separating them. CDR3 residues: CASSLVLAPIQETQYF. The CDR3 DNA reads TGTGCCAGCAGCTTAGTCCTAGCGCCCATCCAAGAGACCCAGTACTTC.

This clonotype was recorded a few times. The CDR3 nucleotides read TGTGCCAGCAGCAGGAGCTCTGGGGCCAACGTCCTGACTTTC. Protein: CASSRSSGANVLTF. The genes are TRBV25-1 and TRBJ2-6; no firm D call. The CDR3 is made up of 14 amino acids. Between the trimmed V and J ends, which lost 6 bases and 0 bases, there was a span of 6 bases. Germline loops: CDR1 MGHDK, CDR2 SYGVNS. The whole variable domain, remainder taken from reference TRBV25-1 and TRBJ2-6, is EADIYQTPRYLVIGTGKKITLECSQTMGHDKMYWYQQDPGMELHLIHYSYGVNSTEKGDLSSESTVSRIRTEHFPLTLESARPSHTSQYLCASSRSSGANVLTFGAGSRLTVL.

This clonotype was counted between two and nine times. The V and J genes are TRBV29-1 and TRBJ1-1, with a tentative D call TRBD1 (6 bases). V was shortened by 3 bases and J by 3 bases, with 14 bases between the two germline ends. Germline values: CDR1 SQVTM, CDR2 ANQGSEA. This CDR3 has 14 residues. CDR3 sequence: CSVEARGRDTEAFF. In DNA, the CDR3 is TGCAGCGTTGAGGCCAGGGGCAGGGACACTGAAGCTTTCTTT.

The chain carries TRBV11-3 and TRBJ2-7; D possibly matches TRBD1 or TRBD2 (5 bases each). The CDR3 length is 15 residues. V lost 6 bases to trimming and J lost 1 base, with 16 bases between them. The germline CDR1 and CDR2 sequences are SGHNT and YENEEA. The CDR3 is CASSADPGTSYEQYF. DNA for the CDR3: TGTGCCAGCAGTGCCGATCCCGGGACGTCCTACGAGCAGTACTTC.

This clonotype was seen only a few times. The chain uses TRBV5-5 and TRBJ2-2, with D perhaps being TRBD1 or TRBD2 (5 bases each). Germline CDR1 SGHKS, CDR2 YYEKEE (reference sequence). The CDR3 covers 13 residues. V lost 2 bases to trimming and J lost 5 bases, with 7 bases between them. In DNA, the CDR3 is TGTGCCAGCAGCTTATGGGGGACCGGGGAGCTGTTTTTT. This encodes CASSLWGTGELFF.

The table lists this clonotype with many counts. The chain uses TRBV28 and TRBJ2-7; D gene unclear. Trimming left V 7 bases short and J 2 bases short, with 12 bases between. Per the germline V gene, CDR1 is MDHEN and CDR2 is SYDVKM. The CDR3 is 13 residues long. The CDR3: CASKSLGPYEQYF. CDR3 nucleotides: TGTGCCAGCAAGAGCCTGGGCCCCTACGAGCAGTACTTC.

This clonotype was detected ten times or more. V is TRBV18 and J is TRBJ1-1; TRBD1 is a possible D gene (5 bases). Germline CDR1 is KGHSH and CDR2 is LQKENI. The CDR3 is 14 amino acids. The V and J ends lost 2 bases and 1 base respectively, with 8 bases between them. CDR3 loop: CASSPRGENTEAFF. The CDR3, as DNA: TGTGCCAGCTCACCAAGGGGAGAGAACACTGAAGCTTTCTTT. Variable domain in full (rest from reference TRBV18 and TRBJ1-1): NAGVMQNPRHLVRRRGQEARLRCSPMKGHSHVYWYRQLPEEGLKFMVYLQKENIIDESGMPKERFSAEFPKEGPSILRIQQVVRGDSAAYFCASSPRGENTEAFFGQGTRLTVV.

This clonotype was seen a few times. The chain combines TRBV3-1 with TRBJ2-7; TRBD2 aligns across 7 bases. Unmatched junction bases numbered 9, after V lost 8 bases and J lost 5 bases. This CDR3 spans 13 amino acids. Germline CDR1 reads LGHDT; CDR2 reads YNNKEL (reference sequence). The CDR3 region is CASGRASGHEQYF. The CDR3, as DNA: TGTGCCAGCGGGAGGGCTAGCGGCCACGAGCAGTACTTC.

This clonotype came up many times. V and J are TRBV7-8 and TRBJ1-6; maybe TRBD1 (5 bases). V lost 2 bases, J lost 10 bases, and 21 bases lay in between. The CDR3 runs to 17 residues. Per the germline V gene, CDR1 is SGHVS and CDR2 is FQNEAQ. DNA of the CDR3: TGTGCCAGCAGCTTAAGAGGGTCGGCAGGGACCTACTCACCCCTCCACTTT. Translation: CASSLRGSAGTYSPLHF.

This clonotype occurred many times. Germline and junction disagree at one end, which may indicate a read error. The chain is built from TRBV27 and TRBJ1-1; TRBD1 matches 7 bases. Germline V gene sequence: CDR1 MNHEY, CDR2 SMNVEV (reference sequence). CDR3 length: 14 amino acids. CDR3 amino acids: CVSGRQGMNTEAFF. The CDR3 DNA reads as TGTGTCAGCGGCAGACAGGGCATGAACACTGAAGCTTTCTTT.

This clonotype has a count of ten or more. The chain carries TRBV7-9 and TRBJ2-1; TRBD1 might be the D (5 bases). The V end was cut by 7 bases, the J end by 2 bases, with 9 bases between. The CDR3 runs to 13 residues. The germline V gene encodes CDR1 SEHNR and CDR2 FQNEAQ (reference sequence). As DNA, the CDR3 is TGTGCCAGCAACCAGGGCCCCTACAATGAGCAGTTCTTC. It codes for CASNQGPYNEQFF.

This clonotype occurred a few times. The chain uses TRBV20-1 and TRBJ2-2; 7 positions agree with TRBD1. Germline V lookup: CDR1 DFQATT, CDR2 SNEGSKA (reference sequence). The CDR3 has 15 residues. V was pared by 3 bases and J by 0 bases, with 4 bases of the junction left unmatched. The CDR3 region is CSARGQLTNTGELFF. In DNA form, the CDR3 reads TGCAGTGCTAGGGGACAGTTAACGAACACCGGGGAGCTGTTTTTT.

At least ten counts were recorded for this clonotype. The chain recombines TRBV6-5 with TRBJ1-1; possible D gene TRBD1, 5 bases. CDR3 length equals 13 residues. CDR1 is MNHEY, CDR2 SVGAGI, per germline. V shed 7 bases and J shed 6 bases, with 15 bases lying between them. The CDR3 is CASTVVGTSEAFF. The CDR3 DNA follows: TGTGCCAGCACTGTGGTAGGGACCTCTGAAGCTTTCTTT.

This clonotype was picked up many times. CDR3: CASRQQGPGELFF. The CDR3 region has the DNA TGTGCCAGCAGGCAACAGGGGCCCGGGGAGCTGTTTTTT. This chain connects TRBV3-1 to TRBJ2-2; 7 bases agree with TRBD1. The CDR3 has 13 amino acids. The V segment lost 6 bases and the J segment 6 bases; nucleotides outside the gene matches: 4. CDR1 and CDR2 from the germline V gene are LGHDT and YNNKEL (reference sequence).

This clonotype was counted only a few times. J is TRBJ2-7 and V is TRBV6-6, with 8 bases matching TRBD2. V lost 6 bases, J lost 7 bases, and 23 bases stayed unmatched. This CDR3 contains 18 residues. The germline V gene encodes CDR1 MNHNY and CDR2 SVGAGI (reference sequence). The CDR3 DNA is TGTGCCAGCAGCCGACCCCCCATAACAGCGGGGGCCAAGGGGGAGCAGTACTTC. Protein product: CASSRPPITAGAKGEQYF.

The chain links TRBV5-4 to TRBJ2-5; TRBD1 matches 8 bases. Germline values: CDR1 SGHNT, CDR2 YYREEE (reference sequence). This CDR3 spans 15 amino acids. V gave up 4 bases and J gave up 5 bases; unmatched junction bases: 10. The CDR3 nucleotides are TGTGCCAGCAGCCGCCGGACAGGGAGTGTGGAGACCCAGTACTTC. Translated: CASSRRTGSVETQYF. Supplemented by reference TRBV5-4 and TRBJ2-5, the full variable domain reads ETGVTQSPTHLIKTRGQQVTLRCSSQSGHNTVSWYQQALGQGPQFIFQYYREEENGRGNFPPRFSGLQFPNYSSELNVNALELDDSALYLCASSRRTGSVETQYFGPGTRLLVL.

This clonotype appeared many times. CDR3 nucleotides: TGTGCCAGCAGTTCCCAGACAGGGGGGTTCTCTGAAGCTTTCTTT. It yields the protein CASSSQTGGFSEAFF. V usage is TRBV12-3 or TRBV12-4 and J usage is TRBJ1-1; 9 bases are shared with TRBD1. Losses at the gene ends were 4 bases for V and 6 bases for J; bases not matched to a gene: 9. This CDR3 spans 15 amino acids.

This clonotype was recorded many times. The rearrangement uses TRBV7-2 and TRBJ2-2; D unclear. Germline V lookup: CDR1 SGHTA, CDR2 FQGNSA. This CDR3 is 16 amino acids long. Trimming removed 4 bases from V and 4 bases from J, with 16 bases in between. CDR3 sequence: CASSSWAAGSTGELFF. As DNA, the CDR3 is TGTGCCAGCAGCTCGTGGGCCGCTGGCTCCACCGGGGAGCTGTTTTTT.

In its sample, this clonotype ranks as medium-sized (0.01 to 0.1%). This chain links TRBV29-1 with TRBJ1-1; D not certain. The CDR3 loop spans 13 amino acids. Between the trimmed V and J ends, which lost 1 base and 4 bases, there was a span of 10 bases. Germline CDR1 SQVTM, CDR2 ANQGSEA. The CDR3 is CSVEAGGFTEAFF. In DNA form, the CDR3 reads TGCAGCGTTGAAGCTGGCGGCTTCACTGAAGCTTTCTTT.

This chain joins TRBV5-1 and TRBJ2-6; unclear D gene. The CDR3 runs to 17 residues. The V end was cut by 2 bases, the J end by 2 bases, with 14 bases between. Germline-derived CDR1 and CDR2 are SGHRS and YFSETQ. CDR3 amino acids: CASSLGYTQTGANVLTF. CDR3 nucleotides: TGCGCCAGCAGCTTAGGGTACACCCAAACTGGGGCCAACGTCCTGACTTTC.

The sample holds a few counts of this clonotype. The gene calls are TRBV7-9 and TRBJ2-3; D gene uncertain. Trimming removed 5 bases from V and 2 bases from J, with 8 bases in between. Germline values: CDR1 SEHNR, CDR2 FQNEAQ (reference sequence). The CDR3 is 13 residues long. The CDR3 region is CASSPFNTDTQYF. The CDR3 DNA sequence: TGTGCCAGCAGCCCATTTAACACAGATACGCAGTATTTT. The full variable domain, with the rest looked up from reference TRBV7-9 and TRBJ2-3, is DTGVSQNPRHKITKRGQNVTFRCDPISEHNRLYWYRQTLGQGPEFLTYFQNEAQLEKSRLLSDRFSAERPKGSFSTLEIQRTEQGDSAMYLCASSPFNTDTQYFGPGTRLTVL.

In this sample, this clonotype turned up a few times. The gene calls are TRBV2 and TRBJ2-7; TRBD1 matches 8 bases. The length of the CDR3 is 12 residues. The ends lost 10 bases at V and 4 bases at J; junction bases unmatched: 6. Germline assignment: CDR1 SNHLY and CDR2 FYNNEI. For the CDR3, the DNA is TGTGCCACCGGACAGGGATGGTACGAGCAGTACTTC. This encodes CATGQGWYEQYF.

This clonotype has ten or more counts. CDR3 nucleotide sequence: TGTGCCAGCAGCTGGGGCTCCTATAATTCACCCCTCCACTTT. This encodes CASSWGSYNSPLHF. V usage is TRBV11-2 and J usage is TRBJ1-6; D is unclear. The CDR3 runs 14 residues. Germline CDR1 reads SGHAT; CDR2 reads FQNNGV. V gave up 4 bases and J gave up 0 bases, with 4 bases separating them.

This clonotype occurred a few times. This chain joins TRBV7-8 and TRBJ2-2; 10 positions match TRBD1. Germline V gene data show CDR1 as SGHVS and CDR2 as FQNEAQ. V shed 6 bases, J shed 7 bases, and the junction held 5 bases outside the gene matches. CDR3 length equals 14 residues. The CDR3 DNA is TGTGCCAGCAGTAGGGACAGGGGTGTCGGGGAGCTGTTTTTT. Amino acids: CASSRDRGVGELFF.

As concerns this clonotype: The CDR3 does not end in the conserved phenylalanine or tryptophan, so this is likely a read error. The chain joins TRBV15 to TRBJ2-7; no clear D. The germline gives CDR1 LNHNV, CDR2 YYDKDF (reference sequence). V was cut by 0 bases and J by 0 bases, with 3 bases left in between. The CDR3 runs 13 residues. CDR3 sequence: CATSRENSYEQYS. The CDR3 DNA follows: TGTGCCACCAGCAGAGAGAACTCCTACGAGCAGTACTCG.

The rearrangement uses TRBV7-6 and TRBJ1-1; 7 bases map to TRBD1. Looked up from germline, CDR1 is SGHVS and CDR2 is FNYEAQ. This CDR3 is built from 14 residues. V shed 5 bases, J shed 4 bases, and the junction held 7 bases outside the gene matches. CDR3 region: CASSPRDSGTEAFF. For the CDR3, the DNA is TGTGCCAGCAGCCCCCGGGACAGCGGCACTGAAGCTTTCTTT.